The 28 T cell receptor beta chains below come from one sample, sequenced in a study of cytomegalovirus exposure and HLA in healthy donors. 13 Jbeta primers and 60 Vbeta primers were used for the PCR. Some clones are missing from TCRdb's copy, which holds only in-frame ones; the method was immunoSEQ multiplex PCR. The repertoire holds 110,000 or so clones, about 76% seen once, with roughly 2.4% in the top ten. The specimen was PBMCs. The source is a middle-aged woman in good health and CMV-seronegative.

J is TRBJ2-1 and V is TRBV27, with 7 bases aligning to TRBD1. Germline trimming cut 10 bases from V and 5 bases from J; bases unmatched to any gene: 14. Germline CDR1 and CDR2: MNHEY and SMNVEV (reference sequence). This CDR3 spans 15 amino acids. This CDR3 reads CATGVPGQLNNEQFF. For the CDR3, the DNA is TGTGCCACCGGGGTTCCGGGACAGCTTAACAATGAGCAGTTCTTC.

This rearrangement joins TRBV28 to TRBJ1-5, with D perhaps matching TRBD1 (6 bases). The CDR3 totals 12 residues. Germline loops: CDR1 MDHEN, CDR2 SYDVKM. The ends were cut back, 3 bases at V and 10 bases at J, with 10 bases in the middle. This CDR3 is CASSFLQGPQHF. The DNA of the CDR3 is TGTGCCAGCAGTTTTCTACAGGGACCCCAGCATTTT.

J is TRBJ2-7 and V is TRBV13; 16 bases line up with TRBD2. Per germline, CDR1 PRHDT and CDR2 FYEKMQ (reference sequence). V gave up 5 bases and J gave up 4 bases; unmatched junction bases: 5. The CDR3 runs to 16 residues. The CDR3 nucleotides are TGTGCCAGCAGCACCCGGGGACTAGCGGGAGGGTACGAGCAGTACTTC. Translating it yields CASSTRGLAGGYEQYF.

The rearrangement uses TRBV19 and TRBJ2-1, with 8 bases fitting TRBD2. The CDR3 length is 15 residues. The V gene's germline CDR1 is LNHDA and CDR2 SQIVND (reference sequence). The V gene end was trimmed by 3 bases and the J gene end by 3 bases; junction bases not matched to a gene: 4. For the CDR3, the DNA is TGTGCCAGTAGTATTTTTAGCGGGATCTACAATGAGCAGTTCTTC. It translates to CASSIFSGIYNEQFF.

The chain couples TRBV2 to TRBJ2-5, with 8 nucleotides matching TRBD1. V shed 5 bases, J shed 1 base, and the junction held 6 bases outside the gene matches. The CDR3 has 15 amino acids. Germline V CDR1 and CDR2: SNHLY, FYNNEI. CDR3 residues: CASSPDRVPQETQYF. The CDR3 region has the DNA TGTGCCAGCAGTCCGGACAGGGTGCCCCAAGAGACCCAGTACTTC.

The chain links TRBV19 to TRBJ2-7; D is possibly TRBD1 (5 bases). The CDR3 totals 15 residues. V lost 1 base and J lost 6, with 16 bases in between. The V gene's germline CDR1 is LNHDA and CDR2 SQIVND (reference sequence). The CDR3 spells CASSIGGLTASEQYF. CDR3 nucleotides: TGTGCCAGTAGTATAGGGGGCCTGACAGCGTCCGAGCAGTACTTC.

The chain recombines TRBV7-3 with TRBJ2-3; 9 bases are shared with TRBD1. J was trimmed by 6 bases and V by 1 base; bases with no gene match: 8. The CDR3 spans 16 residues. CDR1 SGHTA and CDR2 FQGTGA come from the germline V gene. The CDR3 DNA reads as TGTGCCAGCAGCTTAAGTTTCGGGACAGGGCTCGATACGCAGTATTTT. Amino acids: CASSLSFGTGLDTQYF.

Points on this clone: Its ends do not fully match the called genes, so a read error is possible. This chain uses TRBV7-9 with TRBJ2-2; TRBD1 might be the D (6 bases). The CDR3 has 13 residues. CDR1 is SEHNR and CDR2 is FQNEAQ in the germline V gene (reference sequence). The CDR3 bases are TGTTCCAGCAACCCGAGGACAGCCGGGGAGCTGTTTTTT. Translating it yields CSSNPRTAGELFF.

The chain employs TRBV19 and TRBJ1-2, with D hard to call. The V gene's germline CDR1 is LNHDA and CDR2 SQIVND (reference sequence). The CDR3 runs 15 residues. V lost 6 bases, J lost 1 base, and 15 bases lay in between. CDR3 sequence (DNA): TGTGCCAGTAGCGGTATCGGGTCTTATAACTATGGCTACACCTTC. Translation: CASSGIGSYNYGYTF.

This clone turned up a few times. J is TRBJ1-1 and V is TRBV7-2; D call uncertain. The CDR3 has 12 amino acids. V gave up 3 bases and J gave up 2 bases, with 4 bases separating them. Germline V gene data show CDR1 as SGHTA and CDR2 as FQGNSA. The CDR3 is CASSFYNTEAFF. Written as DNA, the CDR3 is TGTGCCAGCAGCTTTTATAACACTGAAGCTTTCTTT.

This chain joins TRBV6-5 and TRBJ1-6; 7 bases match TRBD1. Germline CDR1 is MNHEY and CDR2 is SVGAGI. V shed 5 bases, J shed 4 bases, and the junction held 5 bases outside the gene matches. The CDR3 consists of 15 residues. CDR3: CASSIGTAYNSPLHF. CDR3 coding DNA: TGTGCCAGCAGTATAGGGACAGCTTATAATTCACCCCTCCACTTT.

The table lists this clone with a count of one. The chain employs TRBV5-6 and TRBJ2-5, with 7 nucleotides matching TRBD2. The CDR3 consists of 14 residues. Germline V gene lookup returns CDR1 SGHDT and CDR2 YYEEEE. The V and J ends lost 4 bases and 5 bases, in that order; junction bases with no gene match: 8. Here the CDR3 reads CASSPGWEGETQYF. As DNA, the CDR3 is TGTGCCAGCAGCCCGGGTTGGGAGGGGGAGACCCAGTACTTC.

This clone came up once. The genes are TRBV27 and TRBJ2-5; TRBD2 agrees at 8 bases. This CDR3 spans 15 amino acids. Germline V gene data show CDR1 as MNHEY and CDR2 as SMNVEV (reference sequence). J lost 7 bases, V lost 0 bases, and 7 bases had no gene match. The CDR3 region has the DNA TGTGCCAGCAGTTTATCTGGAGCGGGGGCCCTGACCCAGTACTTC. Protein product: CASSLSGAGALTQYF.

The chain joins TRBV7-9 to TRBJ2-1, with TRBD1 matching over 9 bases. The CDR3 contains 16 residues. V trimming: 7 bases; J trimming: 2 bases; junction bases outside the gene matches: 9. Germline assignment: CDR1 SEHNR and CDR2 FQNEAQ (reference sequence). CDR3 sequence: CASIDFGTGTYNEQFF. CDR3 nucleotides: TGTGCCAGCATCGATTTCGGGACAGGGACCTACAATGAGCAGTTCTTC.

The chain recombines TRBV7-6 with TRBJ2-6, with D possibly TRBD1 on 6 matching bases. Trimming stripped 4 bases from V and 0 bases from J, with 13 bases between. The CDR3 is made up of 17 amino acids. CDR1 is SGHVS and CDR2 is FNYEAQ in the germline V gene. CDR3 coding DNA: TGTGCCAGCAGCTATAAAACAGGGACCTCTGGGGCCAACGTCCTGACTTTC. The encoded protein is CASSYKTGTSGANVLTF. The full variable domain, its missing parts supplied by reference TRBV7-6 and TRBJ2-6, is GAGVSQSPRYKVTKRGQDVALRCDPISGHVSLYWYRQALGQGPEFLTYFNYEAQQDKSGLPNDRFSAERPEGSISTLTIQRTEQRDSAMYRCASSYKTGTSGANVLTFGAGSRLTVL.

The gene calls are TRBV2 and TRBJ2-5, with a weak D call TRBD2 (5 bases). Trimming took off 3 bases at V and 9 bases at J, with 17 bases between the two ends. Germline CDR1 reads SNHLY; CDR2 reads FYNNEI. CDR3 length: 14 residues. The CDR3 region is CASSDGSAALAQYF. CDR3 nucleotides: TGTGCCAGCAGTGACGGTAGCGCCGCCTTGGCCCAGTACTTC. The full variable domain, its missing parts supplied by reference TRBV2 and TRBJ2-5, is EPEVTQTPSHQVTQMGQEVILRCVPISNHLYFYWYRQILGQKVEFLVSFYNNEISEKSEIFDDQFSVERPDGSNFTLKIRSTKLEDSAMYFCASSDGSAALAQYFGPGTRLLVL.

The chain carries TRBV19 and TRBJ2-6; D ambiguous. The CDR3 extends over 15 amino acids. V was clipped by 6 bases and J by 2 bases, with 11 bases between them. The germline CDR1 and CDR2 sequences are LNHDA and SQIVND (reference sequence). CDR3: CASSLTEPGANVLTF. CDR3 in DNA: TGTGCCAGTAGCCTAACAGAACCTGGGGCCAACGTCCTGACTTTC.

J is TRBJ2-7 and V is TRBV5-1, with D unresolved. The CDR3 covers 14 residues. V lost 3 bases and J lost 0, with 10 bases in between. The germline CDR1 and CDR2 sequences are SGHRS and YFSETQ. The CDR3 coding sequence is TGCGCCAGCAGCTCTGAGACACTCTCCTACGAGCAGTACTTC. Its protein product is CASSSETLSYEQYF. Full variable domain (rest looked up from reference TRBV5-1 and TRBJ2-7): KAGVTQTPRYLIKTRGQQVTLSCSPISGHRSVSWYQQTPGQGLQFLFEYFSETQRNKGNFPGRFSGRQFSNSRSEMNVSTLELGDSALYLCASSSETLSYEQYFGPGTRLTVT.

The chain couples TRBV10-2 to TRBJ2-5, with D perhaps matching TRBD1 (5 bases). Germline V lookup: CDR1 WSHSY, CDR2 SAAADI. The length of the CDR3 is 14 residues. The V end was cut by 3 bases, the J end by 5 bases, with 13 bases between. The CDR3 DNA reads TGCGCCAGCAGTGATAACAGGATCCTTGAGACCCAGTACTTC. Encoded protein: CASSDNRILETQYF.

The V call is TRBV30, the J call TRBJ1-4; D is unresolved. The CDR3 covers 14 residues. Germline assignment: CDR1 GTSNPN and CDR2 SVGIG (reference sequence). V was cut by 0 bases and J by 8 bases, with 13 bases left in between. The CDR3 loop is CAWSVGSPGEKLFF. The CDR3 nucleotides are TGTGCCTGGAGTGTTGGGTCCCCGGGGGAAAAACTGTTTTTT.

This rearrangement joins TRBV9 to TRBJ1-2; possible D gene TRBD1, 6 bases. Germline V gene sequence: CDR1 SGDLS, CDR2 YYNGEE. The CDR3 consists of 14 residues. Trimming took 3 bases from V and 8 from J, leaving 17 bases between them. CDR3 residues: CASSDGRGRRGYTF. CDR3 bases: TGTGCCAGCAGCGACGGGCGGGGGCGACGGGGCTACACCTTC. The whole variable domain, remainder taken from reference TRBV9 and TRBJ1-2, is DSGVTQTPKHLITATGQRVTLRCSPRSGDLSVYWYQQSLDQGLQFLIQYYNGEERAKGNILERFSAQQFPDLHSELNLSSLELGDSALYFCASSDGRGRRGYTFGSGTRLTVV.

The V call is TRBV7-9, the J call TRBJ2-7; 8 nucleotides agree with TRBD2. This CDR3 has 11 residues. J lost 4 bases, V lost 8 bases, and 1 base had no gene match. Germline loops: CDR1 SEHNR, CDR2 FQNEAQ (reference sequence). CDR3 in DNA: TGTGCCAGCCGCGGGGGGTACGAGCAGTACTTC. Translated, it gives CASRGGYEQYF.

The V and J genes are TRBV2 and TRBJ2-2; no firm D call. The CDR3 spans 13 residues. The ends were cut back, 5 bases at V and 3 bases at J, with 7 bases in the middle. Germline values: CDR1 SNHLY, CDR2 FYNNEI. The CDR3 DNA is TGTGCCAGCAGTCAAAGCGACACCGGGGAGCTGTTTTTT. The encoded protein is CASSQSDTGELFF.

CDR3 bases: TGTGCCAGCTCACCCTGGGGGCCGAACACCGGGGAGCTGTTTTTT. Residues: CASSPWGPNTGELFF. V gene TRBV27 combines with J gene TRBJ2-2; the D gene is possibly TRBD1 (6 bases). Germline V gene lookup returns CDR1 MNHEY and CDR2 SMNVEV (reference sequence). V lost 8 bases, J lost 0 bases, and 13 bases lay in between. This CDR3 region has 15 residues.

The genes are TRBV2 and TRBJ1-2, with 8 bases fitting TRBD1. Trimming cost V 9 bases and J 2 bases; bases outside gene matches: 2. CDR1 is SNHLY, CDR2 FYNNEI, per germline. The CDR3 has 12 residues. The CDR3 loop reads CASGQGNYGYTF. Here the CDR3 DNA reads TGTGCCAGTGGACAGGGCAACTATGGCTACACCTTC.

The chain is built from TRBV9 and TRBJ2-1; 8 nucleotides agree with TRBD2. This CDR3 has 13 residues. V shed 6 bases and J 4 bases; nucleotides not matched to a gene: 3. CDR1 SGDLS and CDR2 YYNGEE come from the germline V gene. In nucleotides, the CDR3 is TGTGCCAGCATCCGGGAGGGGTACAATGAGCAGTTCTTC. Protein sequence: CASIREGYNEQFF.

The rearrangement links TRBV5-4 to TRBJ2-3; 12 bases agree with TRBD2. Germline values: CDR1 SGHNT, CDR2 YYREEE (reference sequence). V was pared by 4 bases and J by 0 bases, with 3 bases of the junction left unmatched. This CDR3 has 16 amino acids. This CDR3 is CASSRLAGVSTDTQYF. The CDR3 DNA sequence: TGTGCCAGCAGCCGACTAGCGGGAGTCAGCACAGATACGCAGTATTTT. Combining the CDR3 with reference TRBV5-4 and TRBJ2-3 gives the whole variable domain ETGVTQSPTHLIKTRGQQVTLRCSSQSGHNTVSWYQQALGQGPQFIFQYYREEENGRGNFPPRFSGLQFPNYSSELNVNALELDDSALYLCASSRLAGVSTDTQYFGPGTRLTVL.

This chain joins TRBV15 and TRBJ1-2, with D possibly being TRBD1 (6 bases). Germline assignment: CDR1 LNHNV and CDR2 YYDKDF (reference sequence). This CDR3 is 14 amino acids long. The ends were cut back, 0 bases at V and 4 bases at J, with 9 bases in the middle. CDR3 sequence: CATSRERQAYGYTF. In nucleotides, the CDR3 is TGTGCCACCAGCAGAGAAAGACAGGCCTATGGCTACACCTTC.